A selection of T cell receptor beta chains follows, all from one sample in a study of blood T cell repertoires in COVID-19. TCRdb's table, derived via immunoSEQ multiplex PCR, lists solely in-frame clones and lacks some. The table records 170,000 or so clones, around nine tenths of them present only once. Sample: peripheral blood. These receptors all stem from a woman aged 18-29 years who had recovered from COVID-19. Each CDR3 is given with its conserved first and last residue. D genes are given only for firm matches. Expanded clones are given a class, and other clones once, few, many or no size at all.

CDR3aa | CDR3nt | v_gene | abundance | d_gene | j_gene
CASSLDDRDSSPLHF | TGTGCCAGCAGCTTAGACGACAGGGACAGCTCACCCCTCCACTTT | TRBV7-9 | - | TRBD1 | TRBJ1-6
CASSPGQANYEQYF | TGTGCCAGCTCCCCGGGACAGGCGAACTACGAGCAGTACTTC | TRBV18 | - | TRBD1 | TRBJ2-7
CASSLDRGKDTEAFF | TGTGCCAGCAGCTTGGACAGGGGGAAAGACACTGAAGCTTTCTTT | TRBV7-9 | - | TRBD1 | TRBJ1-1
CASRLTGNYGYTF | TGTGCCAGCAGGTTGACAGGGAACTATGGCTACACCTTC | TRBV27 | - | TRBD1 | TRBJ1-2
CASSPEGATEAFF | TGTGCCAGCAGCCCTGAGGGTGCGACTGAAGCTTTCTTT | TRBV7-3 | - | - | TRBJ1-1
CASRTDSGNTIYF | TGCGCCAGCAGAACCGACAGTGGAAACACCATATATTTT | TRBV5-1 | - | - | TRBJ1-3
CASSYSATGTSPLHF | TGTGCCAGCAGTTACTCGGCGACAGGGACTTCACCCCTCCACTTT | TRBV6-5 | - | TRBD1 | TRBJ1-6
CASSHSPTLQGAEAFF | TGTGCCAGCAGCCACTCACCGACCCTGCAGGGGGCTGAAGCTTTCTTT | TRBV3-1/TRBV3-2 | - | TRBD1 | TRBJ1-1
CASSLAGGNGQYF | TGTGCCAGCAGCTTAGCGGGGGGGAACGGGCAGTATTTT | TRBV7-2 | - | TRBD2 | TRBJ2-3
CASSVGAAGGKSPLHF | TGTGCCAGCAGCGTAGGGGCGGCGGGGGGGAAGTCACCCCTCCACTTT | TRBV9 | - | - | TRBJ1-6
CASRGQGGTEAFF | TGTGCCAGTAGGGGTCAGGGGGGCACTGAAGCTTTCTTT | TRBV19 | - | TRBD1 | TRBJ1-1
CASSAGGADSPLHF | TGTGCCAGTAGTGCAGGGGGCGCGGATTCACCCCTCCACTTT | TRBV19 | - | TRBD1 | TRBJ1-6
CASSLIFTGELFF | TGTGCCAGCAGTTTAATCTTTACCGGGGAGCTGTTTTTT | TRBV27 | - | - | TRBJ2-2
CATSDLRLAGADTQYF | TGTGCCACCAGTGATTTGCGTCTAGCGGGAGCGGATACGCAGTATTTT | TRBV24-1 | - | TRBD2 | TRBJ2-3
CASSLELAGTNEQFF | TGTGCCAGCAGCTTAGAATTAGCGGGGACCAATGAGCAGTTCTTC | TRBV7-3 | - | TRBD2 | TRBJ2-1
CSVDLGAFF | TGCAGCGTTGACCTAGGAGCTTTCTTT | TRBV29-1 | - | - | TRBJ1-1
CASSYSGGFTGELFF | TGTGCCAGCAGTTACTCAGGGGGATTCACCGGGGAGCTGTTTTTT | TRBV6-5 | - | - | TRBJ2-2
CAITAALDRESLGVLTF | TGTGCCATCACGGCCGCCCTCGACAGGGAATCTTTAGGGGTCCTGACTTTC | TRBV10-3 | many | TRBD1 | TRBJ2-6
CASSREGGTDTQYF | TGTGCCAGCAGCAGAGAGGGGGGCACAGATACGCAGTATTTT | TRBV11-3 | - | - | TRBJ2-3
CASSMGAPIEAFF | TGTGCCAGTAGTATGGGGGCTCCCATTGAAGCTTTCTTT | TRBV19 | - | - | TRBJ1-1
CASSQGGLALETQYF | TGCGCCAGCAGCCAAGGGGGACTAGCGTTAGAGACCCAGTACTTC | TRBV4-3 | - | TRBD2 | TRBJ2-5
CASSQGLPGTSGPKETQYF | TGTGCCAGCAGCCAAGGCCTCCCGGGGACTAGCGGGCCAAAAGAGACCCAGTACTTC | TRBV3-1/TRBV3-2 | - | TRBD2 | TRBJ2-5
CASSRATGVGTEAFF | TGTGCCAGCAGCCGTGCGACAGGGGTAGGGACTGAAGCTTTCTTT | TRBV7-9 | once | TRBD1 | TRBJ1-1
CASRRSDADTQYF | TGTGCCAGCAGAAGGAGCGACGCAGATACGCAGTATTTT | TRBV2 | - | - | TRBJ2-3
CASSLGGQRDTQYF | TGCGCCAGCAGCTTGGGGGGACAGAGGGATACGCAGTATTTT | TRBV5-1 | - | TRBD1 | TRBJ2-3
CASSGGLRGTQYF | TGTGCCAGCAGCGGGGGACTTAGGGGGACCCAGTACTTC | TRBV7-9 | - | - | TRBJ2-5
CASSLDRAGGYTF | TGTGCCAGCAGCCTGGACAGGGCAGGAGGCTACACCTTC | TRBV5-5 | - | TRBD1 | TRBJ1-2
CATAGGPLGANVLTF | TGTGCCACCGCAGGGGGCCCTCTTGGGGCCAACGTCCTGACTTTC | TRBV6-1 | - | TRBD1 | TRBJ2-6
CASSLGTAGGKDTQYF | TGTGCCAGCAGTTTAGGCACGGCGGGAGGAAAGGATACGCAGTATTTT | TRBV28 | - | TRBD2 | TRBJ2-3
CASSPPASTGELFF | TGTGCCAGCAGCCCACCAGCGAGCACCGGGGAGCTGTTTTTT | TRBV7-9 | - | - | TRBJ2-2
CASSQDLLYEQYF | TGCGCCAGCAGCCAAGATTTACTGTACGAGCAGTACTTC | TRBV4-3 | few | - | TRBJ2-7
CASSLGQGNSGANVLTF | TGTGCCAGCAGCTTAGGGCAGGGAAACTCTGGGGCCAACGTCCTGACTTTC | TRBV7-8 | - | - | TRBJ2-6
CASSLSQGGTDTQYF | TGTGCCAGCAGCTTATCTCAGGGGGGCACAGATACGCAGTATTTT | TRBV7-2 | - | TRBD1 | TRBJ2-3
CASSSGGTAGSEKLFF | TGTGCCAGCAGCTCCGGAGGTACAGCGGGTAGTGAAAAACTGTTTTTT | TRBV7-9 | - | - | TRBJ1-4
CASSLAWTAILSGANVLTF | TGCGCCAGCAGCTTGGCCTGGACAGCTATACTCTCTGGGGCCAACGTCCTGACTTTC | TRBV5-1 | - | - | TRBJ2-6
CASTRLSGATDTQYF | TGTGCCAGCACCCGTCTTAGCGGAGCCACAGATACGCAGTATTTT | TRBV6-5 | once | - | TRBJ2-3
CASSEDRNQPQHF | TGTGCCAGCAGCGAGGACAGGAATCAGCCCCAGCATTTT | TRBV5-4 | - | TRBD1 | TRBJ1-5
CASSQQPSGSHQDTQYF | TGCGCCAGCAGCCAACAACCTAGCGGGAGTCATCAAGATACGCAGTATTTT | TRBV4-3 | - | TRBD2 | TRBJ2-3
CASSLNEDFQYF | TGCGCCAGCAGCTTGAATGAAGACTTTCAGTACTTC | TRBV5-1 | - | - | TRBJ2-4
CASSQGGQGAGGYTF | TGCGCCAGCAGCCAAGGGGGACAGGGGGCAGGTGGCTACACCTTC | TRBV4-3 | - | TRBD1 | TRBJ1-2
CASSLVVPSKNIQYF | TGTGCCAGCAGCTTAGTCGTCCCGAGCAAAAACATTCAGTACTTC | TRBV7-2 | - | - | TRBJ2-4
CASSHLGGEAEAFF | TGCGCCAGCAGCCACTTAGGGGGGGAAGCTGAAGCTTTCTTT | TRBV4-3 | - | - | TRBJ1-1
CAISDSGGATYEQYF | TGTGCCATCAGTGATAGCGGGGGGGCAACGTACGAGCAGTACTTC | TRBV10-3 | few | TRBD2 | TRBJ2-7
CASSASGAYNEQFF | TGTGCCAGCAGTGCTAGCGGGGCCTACAATGAGCAGTTCTTC | TRBV6-2/TRBV6-3 | - | TRBD2 | TRBJ2-1
CASSSDRGEKLFF | TGTGCCAGCTCAAGCGACAGAGGCGAAAAACTGTTTTTT | TRBV18 | few | - | TRBJ1-4
CASSEQGPVNSPLHF | TGTGCCAGCAGTGAACAGGGTCCGGTGAATTCACCCCTCCACTTT | TRBV2 | - | - | TRBJ1-6
CASSGGTRGPQETQYF | TGTGCCAGCAGCGGGGGGACTAGGGGCCCCCAAGAGACCCAGTACTTC | TRBV9 | - | TRBD2 | TRBJ2-5
CASSLPGEHEQYF | TGCGCCAGCAGCTTGCCAGGGGAACACGAGCAGTACTTC | TRBV5-1 | - | - | TRBJ2-7
CASSISTGANVLTF | TGTGCCAGTAGTATTTCCACTGGGGCCAACGTCCTGACTTTC | TRBV19 | few | - | TRBJ2-6
CASSQGREVQETQYF | TGTGCCAGCAGCCAGGGAAGGGAGGTGCAAGAGACCCAGTACTTC | TRBV4-2 | - | - | TRBJ2-5
CASSVATVTSGNTIYF | TGTGCCAGCAGCGTAGCGACAGTAACCTCTGGAAACACCATATATTTT | TRBV9 | - | - | TRBJ1-3
CASSSGQNTIYF | TGCGCCAGCAGCTCGGGACAAAACACCATATATTTT | TRBV5-1 | - | - | TRBJ1-3